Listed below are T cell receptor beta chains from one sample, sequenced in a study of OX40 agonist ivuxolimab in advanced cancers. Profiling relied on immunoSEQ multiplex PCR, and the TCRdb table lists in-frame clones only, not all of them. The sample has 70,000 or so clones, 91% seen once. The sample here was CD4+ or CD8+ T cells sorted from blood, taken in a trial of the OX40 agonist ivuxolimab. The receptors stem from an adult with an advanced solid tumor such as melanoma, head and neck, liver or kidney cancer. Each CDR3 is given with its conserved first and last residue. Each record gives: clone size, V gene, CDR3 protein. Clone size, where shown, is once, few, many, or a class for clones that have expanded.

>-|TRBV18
CASSPRASYNEQFF
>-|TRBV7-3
CASLRARDTDTQYF
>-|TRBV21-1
CASGPRDSSPLEPYEQYF
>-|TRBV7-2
CASSLLSPPNANTGELFF
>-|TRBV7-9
CASSLGVSGETHSYEQYF
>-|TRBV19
CASKSGLDGFHEQFF
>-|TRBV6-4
CASSDSSGRADTQYF
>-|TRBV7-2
CASSLPMDEKLFF
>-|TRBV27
CASSHFDGTAETQYF
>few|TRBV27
CASSAVDYAEGLRVF
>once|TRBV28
CASSSHLVGLKNTGELFF
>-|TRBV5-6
CASSLGLAGVSEQYF
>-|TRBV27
CASSWGDSNEQFF
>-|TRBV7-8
CASSSNWVLLQPQHF
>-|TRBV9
CASSVTGGGLGETQYF
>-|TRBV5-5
CASSFPAGVSYEQYF
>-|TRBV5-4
CASSENPQIEQYF
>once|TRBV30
CAWETTGSSTDTQYF
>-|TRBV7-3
CASSLISVSGGPYNEQFF
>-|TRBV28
CASSLPSTSGGETQYF
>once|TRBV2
CASSDRASYEQYF
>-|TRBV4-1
CASSQDIAEAGTYTF
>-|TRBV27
CASSSRQGSYEQYF
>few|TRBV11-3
CASSLAHRNTEAFF
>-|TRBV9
CASSDTQGPNTEAFF
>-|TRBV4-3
CASSTGGAQYTGELFF
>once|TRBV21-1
CASSKTVSGAGGFEQYF
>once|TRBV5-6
CASSFGGQQNTIYF
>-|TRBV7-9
CASSPRTGEGPNTGELFF
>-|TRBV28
CASSSHWNTGELFF
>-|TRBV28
CASGGLEQYF
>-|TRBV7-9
CASSPGQGSQPQHF
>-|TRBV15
CATSREWNAGLTGELFF
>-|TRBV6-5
CASSYSYRAGNEQYF
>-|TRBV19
CASSQGGPSYEQYF